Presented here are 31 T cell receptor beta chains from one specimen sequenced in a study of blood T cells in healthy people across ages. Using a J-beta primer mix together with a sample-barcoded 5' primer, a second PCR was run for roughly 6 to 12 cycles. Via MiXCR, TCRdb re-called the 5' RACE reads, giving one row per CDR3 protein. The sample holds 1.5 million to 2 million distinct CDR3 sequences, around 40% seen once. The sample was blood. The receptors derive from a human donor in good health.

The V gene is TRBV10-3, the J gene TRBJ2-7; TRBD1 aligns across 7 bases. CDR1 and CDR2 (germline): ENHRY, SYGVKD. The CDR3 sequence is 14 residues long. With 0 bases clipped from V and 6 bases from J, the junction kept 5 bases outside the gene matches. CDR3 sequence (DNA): TGTGCCATCAGTGAGTCGGGTCACAGGGGCGAGCAGTACTTC. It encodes CAISESGHRGEQYF.

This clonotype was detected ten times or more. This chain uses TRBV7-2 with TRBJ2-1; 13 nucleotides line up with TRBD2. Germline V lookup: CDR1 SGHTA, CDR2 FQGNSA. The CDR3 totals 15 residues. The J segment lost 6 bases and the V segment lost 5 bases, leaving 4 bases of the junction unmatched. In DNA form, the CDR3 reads TGTGCCAGCAGCCTTCGACTAGCGGGGGGCAATGAGCAGTTCTTC. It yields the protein CASSLRLAGGNEQFF.

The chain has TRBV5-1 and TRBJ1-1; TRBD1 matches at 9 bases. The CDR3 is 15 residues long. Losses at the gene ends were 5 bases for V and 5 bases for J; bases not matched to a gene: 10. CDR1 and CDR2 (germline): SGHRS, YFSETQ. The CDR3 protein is CASRITGGEGTEAFF. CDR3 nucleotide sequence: TGCGCCAGCAGGATTACAGGGGGCGAGGGGACTGAAGCTTTCTTT. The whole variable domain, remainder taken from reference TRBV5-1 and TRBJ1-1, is KAGVTQTPRYLIKTRGQQVTLSCSPISGHRSVSWYQQTPGQGLQFLFEYFSETQRNKGNFPGRFSGRQFSNSRSEMNVSTLELGDSALYLCASRITGGEGTEAFFGQGTRLTVV.

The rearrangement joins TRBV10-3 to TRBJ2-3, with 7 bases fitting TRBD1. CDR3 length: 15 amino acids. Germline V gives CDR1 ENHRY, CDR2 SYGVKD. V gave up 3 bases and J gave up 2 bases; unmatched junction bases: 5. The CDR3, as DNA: TGTGCCATCAGTGAACGGGACAGCTTCACAGATACGCAGTATTTT. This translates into CAISERDSFTDTQYF.

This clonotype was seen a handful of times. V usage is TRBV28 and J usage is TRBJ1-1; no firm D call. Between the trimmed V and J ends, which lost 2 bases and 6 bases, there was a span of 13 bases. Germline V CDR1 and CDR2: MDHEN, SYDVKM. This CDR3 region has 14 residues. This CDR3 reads CASSLGELNAEAFF. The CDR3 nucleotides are TGTGCCAGCAGTTTAGGGGAGCTAAATGCTGAAGCTTTCTTT.

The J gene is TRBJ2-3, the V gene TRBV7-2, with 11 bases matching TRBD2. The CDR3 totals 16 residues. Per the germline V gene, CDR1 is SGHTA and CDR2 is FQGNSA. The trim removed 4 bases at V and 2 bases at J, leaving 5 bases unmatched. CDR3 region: CASSYTSGGPTDTQYF. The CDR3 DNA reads TGTGCCAGCAGCTATACTAGCGGGGGCCCCACAGATACGCAGTATTTT. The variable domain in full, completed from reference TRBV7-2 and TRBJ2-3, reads GAGVSQSPSNKVTEKGKDVELRCDPISGHTALYWYRQSLGQGLEFLIYFQGNSAPDKSGLPSDRFSAERTGGSVSTLTIQRTQQEDSAVYLCASSYTSGGPTDTQYFGPGTRLTVL.

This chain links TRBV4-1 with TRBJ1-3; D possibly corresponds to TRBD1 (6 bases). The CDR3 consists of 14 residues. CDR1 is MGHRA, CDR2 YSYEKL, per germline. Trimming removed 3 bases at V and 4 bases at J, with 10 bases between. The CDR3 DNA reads TGCGCCAGCAGCCACTTGACAGGAGGAAACACCATATATTTT. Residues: CASSHLTGGNTIYF.

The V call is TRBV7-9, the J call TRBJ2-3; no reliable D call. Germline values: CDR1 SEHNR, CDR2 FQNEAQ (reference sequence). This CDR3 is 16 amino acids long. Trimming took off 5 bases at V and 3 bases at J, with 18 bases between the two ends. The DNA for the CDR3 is TGTGCCAGCAGCCCCGTTGCACCTCAGAATACAGATACGCAGTATTTT. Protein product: CASSPVAPQNTDTQYF.

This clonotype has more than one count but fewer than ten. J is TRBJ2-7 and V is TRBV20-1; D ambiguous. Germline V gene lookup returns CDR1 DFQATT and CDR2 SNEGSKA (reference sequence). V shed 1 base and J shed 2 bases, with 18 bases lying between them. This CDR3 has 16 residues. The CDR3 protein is CSARGVSPNPPYEQYF. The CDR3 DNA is TGCAGTGCTAGAGGGGTTTCTCCTAATCCCCCCTACGAGCAGTACTTC.

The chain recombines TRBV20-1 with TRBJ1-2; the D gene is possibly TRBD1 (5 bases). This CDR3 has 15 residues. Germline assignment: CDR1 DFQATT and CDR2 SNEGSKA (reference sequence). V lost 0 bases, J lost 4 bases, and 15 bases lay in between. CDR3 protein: CSARERGGVRYGYTF. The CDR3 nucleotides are TGCAGTGCTAGAGAACGCGGGGGGGTACGCTATGGCTACACCTTC.

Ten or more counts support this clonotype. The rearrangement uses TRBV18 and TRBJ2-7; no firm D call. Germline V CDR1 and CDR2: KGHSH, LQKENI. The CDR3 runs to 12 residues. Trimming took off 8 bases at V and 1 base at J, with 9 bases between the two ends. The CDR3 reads CASSPGSYEQYF. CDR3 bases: TGTGCCAGCAGTCCCGGTTCCTACGAGCAGTACTTC.

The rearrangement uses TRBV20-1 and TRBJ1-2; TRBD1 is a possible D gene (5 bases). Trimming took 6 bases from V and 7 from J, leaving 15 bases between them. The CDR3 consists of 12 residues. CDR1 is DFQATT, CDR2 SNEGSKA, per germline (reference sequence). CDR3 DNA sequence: TGCAGTGCAAGATTCCAGGGAAGTGGCTACACCTTC. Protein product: CSARFQGSGYTF.

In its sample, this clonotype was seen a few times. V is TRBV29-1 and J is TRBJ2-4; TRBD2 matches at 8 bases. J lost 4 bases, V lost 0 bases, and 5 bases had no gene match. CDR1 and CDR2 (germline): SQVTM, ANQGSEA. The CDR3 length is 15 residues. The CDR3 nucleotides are TGCAGCGTTGAAGAACCGGGAGGGTTAAAAAACATTCAGTACTTC. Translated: CSVEEPGGLKNIQYF.

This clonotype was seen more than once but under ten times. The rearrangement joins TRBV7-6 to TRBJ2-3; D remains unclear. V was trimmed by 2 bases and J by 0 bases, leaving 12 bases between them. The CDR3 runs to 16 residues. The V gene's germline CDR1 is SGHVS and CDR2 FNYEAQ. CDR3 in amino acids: CASSLYVSASTDTQYF. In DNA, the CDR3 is TGTGCCAGCAGCTTATATGTGTCGGCTAGCACAGATACGCAGTATTTT.

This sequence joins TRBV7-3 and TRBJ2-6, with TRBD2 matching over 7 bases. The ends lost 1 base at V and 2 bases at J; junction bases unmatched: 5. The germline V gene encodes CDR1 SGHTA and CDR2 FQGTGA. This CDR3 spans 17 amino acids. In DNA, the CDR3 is TGTGCCAGCAGCTTAATAGCTGGGAGGGCTGGGGCCAACGTCCTGACTTTC. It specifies CASSLIAGRAGANVLTF.

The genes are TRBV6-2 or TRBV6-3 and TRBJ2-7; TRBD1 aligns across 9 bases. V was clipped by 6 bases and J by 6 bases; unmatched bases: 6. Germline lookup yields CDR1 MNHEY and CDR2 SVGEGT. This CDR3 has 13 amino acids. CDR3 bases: TGTGCCAGCAGCCGGACAGGGGTGGGCGAGCAGTACTTC. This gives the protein CASSRTGVGEQYF.

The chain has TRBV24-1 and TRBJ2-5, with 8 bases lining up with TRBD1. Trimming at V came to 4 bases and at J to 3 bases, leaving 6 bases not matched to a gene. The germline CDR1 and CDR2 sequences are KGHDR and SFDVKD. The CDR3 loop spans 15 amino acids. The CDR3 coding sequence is TGTGCCACCAGTGAAGTACAGGGGGTGGAAGAGACCCAGTACTTC. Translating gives CATSEVQGVEETQYF.

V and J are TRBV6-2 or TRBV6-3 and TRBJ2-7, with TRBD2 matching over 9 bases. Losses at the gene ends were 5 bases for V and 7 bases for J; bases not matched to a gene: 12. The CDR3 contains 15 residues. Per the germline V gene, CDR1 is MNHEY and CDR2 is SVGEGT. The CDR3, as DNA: TGTGCCAGCAGTAGAGAGCGGGGGGCCTTCAATGAGCAGTACTTC. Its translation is CASSRERGAFNEQYF.

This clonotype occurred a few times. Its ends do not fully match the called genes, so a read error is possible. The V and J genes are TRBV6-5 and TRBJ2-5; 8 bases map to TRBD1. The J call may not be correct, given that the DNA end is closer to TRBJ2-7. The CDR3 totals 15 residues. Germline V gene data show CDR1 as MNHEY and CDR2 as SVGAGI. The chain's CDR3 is CAGSDRTGYYYEQYF. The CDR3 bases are TGTGCCGGCAGTGATCGGACAGGGTATTACTACGAGCAGTACTTC.

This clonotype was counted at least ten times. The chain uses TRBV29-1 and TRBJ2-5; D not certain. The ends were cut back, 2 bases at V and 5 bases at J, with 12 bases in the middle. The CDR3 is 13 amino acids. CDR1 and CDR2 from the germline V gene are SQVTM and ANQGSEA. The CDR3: CSVEPGMGETQYF. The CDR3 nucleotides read TGCAGCGTTGAACCTGGAATGGGGGAGACCCAGTACTTC.

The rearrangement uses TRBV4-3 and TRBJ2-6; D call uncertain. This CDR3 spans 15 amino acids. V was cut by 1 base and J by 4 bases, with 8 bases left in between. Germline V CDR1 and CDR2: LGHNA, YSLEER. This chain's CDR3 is CASSQVETGANVLTF. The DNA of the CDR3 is TGCGCCAGCAGCCAAGTCGAAACGGGGGCCAACGTCCTGACTTTC.

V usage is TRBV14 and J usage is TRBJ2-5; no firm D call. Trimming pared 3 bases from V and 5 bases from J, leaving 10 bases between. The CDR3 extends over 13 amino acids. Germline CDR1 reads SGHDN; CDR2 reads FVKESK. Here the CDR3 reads CASSQLTGETQYF. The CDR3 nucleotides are TGTGCCAGCAGCCAGTTGACCGGGGAGACCCAGTACTTC.

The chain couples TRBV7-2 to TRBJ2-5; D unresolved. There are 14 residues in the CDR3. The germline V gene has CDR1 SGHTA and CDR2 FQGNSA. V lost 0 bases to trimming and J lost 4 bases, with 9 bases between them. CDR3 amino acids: CASSLAWEVETQYF. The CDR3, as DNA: TGTGCCAGCAGCTTAGCATGGGAAGTAGAGACCCAGTACTTC.

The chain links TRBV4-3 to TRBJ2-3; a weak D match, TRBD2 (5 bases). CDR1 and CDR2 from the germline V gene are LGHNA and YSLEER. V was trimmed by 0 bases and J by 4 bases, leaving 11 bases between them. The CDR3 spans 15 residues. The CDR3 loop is CASSQEWGAPDTQYF. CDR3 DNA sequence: TGCGCCAGCAGCCAAGAGTGGGGAGCACCAGATACGCAGTATTTT.

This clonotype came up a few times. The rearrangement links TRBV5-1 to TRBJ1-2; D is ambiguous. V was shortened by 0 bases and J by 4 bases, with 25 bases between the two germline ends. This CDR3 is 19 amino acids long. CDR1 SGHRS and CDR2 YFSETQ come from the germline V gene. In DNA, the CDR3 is TGCGCCAGCAGCTTGGGAGCGGACCTAGAGAGGAAGAGGGCCTATGGCTACACCTTC. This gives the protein CASSLGADLERKRAYGYTF. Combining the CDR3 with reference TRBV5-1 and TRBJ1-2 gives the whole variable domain KAGVTQTPRYLIKTRGQQVTLSCSPISGHRSVSWYQQTPGQGLQFLFEYFSETQRNKGNFPGRFSGRQFSNSRSEMNVSTLELGDSALYLCASSLGADLERKRAYGYTFGSGTRLTVV.

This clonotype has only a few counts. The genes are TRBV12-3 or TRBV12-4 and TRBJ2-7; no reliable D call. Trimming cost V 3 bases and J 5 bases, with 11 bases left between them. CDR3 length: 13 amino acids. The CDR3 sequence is CASSFGEFHEQYF. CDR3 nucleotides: TGTGCCAGCAGTTTTGGGGAATTTCACGAGCAGTACTTC.

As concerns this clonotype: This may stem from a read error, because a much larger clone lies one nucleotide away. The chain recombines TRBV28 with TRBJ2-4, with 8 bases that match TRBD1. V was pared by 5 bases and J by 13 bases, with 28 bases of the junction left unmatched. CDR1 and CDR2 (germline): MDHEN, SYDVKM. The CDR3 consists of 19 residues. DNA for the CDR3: TGTGCCAGCAGTCCCAACCCTCCGGGACAGGTTTGGTCCTACAATGAGCAGTACTTC. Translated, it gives CASSPNPPGQVWSYNEQYF.

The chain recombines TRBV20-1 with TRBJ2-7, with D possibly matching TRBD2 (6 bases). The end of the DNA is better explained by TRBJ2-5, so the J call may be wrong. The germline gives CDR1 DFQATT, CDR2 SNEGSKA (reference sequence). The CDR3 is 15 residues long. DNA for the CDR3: TGCAGTGCTCGAAAAACCGGGACTCTTGGGAAGACCCAGTACTTC. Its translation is CSARKTGTLGKTQYF.

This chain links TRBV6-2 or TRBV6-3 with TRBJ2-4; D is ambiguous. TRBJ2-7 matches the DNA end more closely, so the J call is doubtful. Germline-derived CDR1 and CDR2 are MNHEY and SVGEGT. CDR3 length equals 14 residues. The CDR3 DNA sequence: TGTGCCAGCAGTTACCAAGGTACCCCCTACGAGCAGTACTTC. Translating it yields CASSYQGTPYEQYF.

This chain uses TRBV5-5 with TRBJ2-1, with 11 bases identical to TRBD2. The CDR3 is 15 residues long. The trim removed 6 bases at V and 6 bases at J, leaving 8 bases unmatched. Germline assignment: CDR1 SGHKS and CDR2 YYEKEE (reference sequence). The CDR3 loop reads CASKIAGGSGNEQFF. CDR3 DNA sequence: TGTGCCAGCAAGATAGCGGGGGGGTCGGGCAATGAGCAGTTCTTC.

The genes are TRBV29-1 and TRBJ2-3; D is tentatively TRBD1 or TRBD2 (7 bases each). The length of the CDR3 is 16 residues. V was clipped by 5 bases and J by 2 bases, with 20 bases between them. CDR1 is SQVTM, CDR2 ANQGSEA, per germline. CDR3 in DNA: TGCAGCGTTAGAGCGGGACAGCCTCTAATCACAGATACGCAGTATTTT. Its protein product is CSVRAGQPLITDTQYF.